This T cell receptor beta chain was captured in a study of T cell responses to AZD1222 COVID-19 vaccine. Germline lookup yields CDR1 MNHEY and CDR2 SVGAGI. Trimming pared 0 bases from V and 5 bases from J, leaving 10 bases between. The CDR3 is 14 amino acids. Findings of the study overall: Breadth and depth of Spike-specific TCRs rose after two AZD1222 doses. Females made up more of the donors, who were largely white British, and clonal diversity may have come out too low.

Details on this clone: Its antigen is currently unknown.

Some clones are missing from TCRdb's copy, which holds only in-frame ones; the method was immunoSEQ multiplex PCR. The sample has about 160,000 clones, 92% seen once. The starting material was peripheral blood, obtained on day 0 of MenACWY control vaccination. The source is an adult in good health. This sequence joins TRBV6-5 and TRBJ1-2; D possibly corresponds to TRBD1 (5 bases). The CDR3 reads CASSYSGTAYGYTF. CDR3 in DNA: TGTGCCAGCAGTTACTCTGGGACGGCTTATGGCTACACCTTC.